The entry below gives a single T cell receptor (beta chain) sequence along with its context. It lacks a known antigen. Base qualities are not at hand, and no much larger clone is one base apart. Collaborating institutions collected whole blood in K2EDTA tubes following their own protocols. For TCRbeta analysis, collaborator samples were shipped as frozen whole blood, as isolated PBMCs, or as DNA extracted from either sample type. The record originates from a study of blood T cell repertoires in COVID-19 (dated by TCRdb to between 2020 and 2021). Turning to the overall study: The collaborator samples originated in the United States, Italy and Spain and spanned the acute and convalescent phases of COVID-19. The material from the prospective study consisted of cDNA or gDNA derived from T cells, B-cell-depleted T cells, or PBMCs. Subjects who had been exposed to COVID-19, were actively infected with it, or had recovered from it provided the deeply sampled blood TCRbeta repertoires that made up the dataset. A freely available public database, intended as a resource for researchers studying the immune response to SARS-CoV-2, is where the repertoires were released. Samples came from the ongoing ImmuneRACE study (first 160 participants) plus 1,254 subjects from 6 global collaborators. Sample metadata almost always included a de-identified subject ID, COVID-19 status, age in years and sex. Where available, HLA class I and class II types were obtained from metadata supplied by the sample provider rather than from assay-based typing.

Findings and caveats that apply to the study as a whole: The amount of clinical and demographic metadata varied by source and participant and was provided uncurated.

TCRbeta CDR3 regions were amplified from genomic DNA using the immunoSEQ Assay, a bias-controlled multiplex PCR. In the authors' own workflow: Within the assay, amplification of reference gene primers was used to estimate how many nucleated cells each sample contained. Sequence reads were collapsed and filtered to measure the absolute abundance of every unique TCRbeta CDR3 rearrangement. For each sample, productive Simpson clonality was calculated by taking the square root of Simpson's diversity index across productive rearrangements. TCRdb provides this immuneACCESS table in a form limited to in-frame rearrangements. Some clones are lacking; in checked studies, under half of them reflect an unresolved V gene, and why the rest are absent is not known. That table supplies the V and J calls and clone size; D and trimming were determined from the DNA. This sample comprises fewer than 350,000 clones, approximately 85% of them detected only once. In total, the top ten clones hold more than 6% of the sample.

Material for sequencing was peripheral blood. The receptor was derived from a human donor in a cohort sampled during active COVID-19.

The nucleotide sequence reads as follows: TGTGCCAGCAGCCCCCGCATGGCCACTGAAGCTTTCTTT. This yields the protein CASSPRMATEAFF. The chain is assembled from TRBV13 and TRBJ1-1; no D gene call is confident. The germline V gene (reference sequence) supplies CDR1 PRHDT and CDR2 FYEKMQ. Cut back by 5 bases and 4 bases, the V and J ends lie 11 bases apart. The CDR3 starts with the cysteine, ends with the phenylalanine, and has 13 residues. Only CDR3 DNA is held: 39 bases, read in frame from base 1.